These 29 T cell receptor beta chains came from one sample sequenced in a study of graft-versus-host responses after intestinal transplantation. Assay: immunoSEQ multiplex PCR; the TCRdb copy retains only in-frame clones and omits some. The data show more than 20,000 clones, over 65% seen once. Sample: PBMCs, taken around 28 days after intestinal transplant. Receptors originate from a human patient who received an intestinal transplant, so some T cells may come from the graft donor.

J is TRBJ1-3 and V is TRBV30; no clear D. CDR3 length: 14 amino acids. Trimming removed 4 bases from V and 0 bases from J, with 10 bases in between. In germline, CDR1 is GTSNPN, CDR2 SVGIG (reference sequence). The CDR3 spells CAWNPVLSGNTIYF. The DNA of the CDR3 is TGTGCCTGGAACCCCGTACTCTCTGGAAACACCATATATTTT.

This clone showed up just a few times. The chain recombines TRBV27 with TRBJ1-5; D is perhaps TRBD1 (5 bases). The germline V and J ends were trimmed by 2 bases and 2 bases, with 10 bases remaining between them. Looked up from germline, CDR1 is MNHEY and CDR2 is SMNVEV (reference sequence). The CDR3 contains 15 residues. The CDR3 nucleotides read TGTGCCAGCAGTTTAGGAGCGGGGCGCAATCAGCCCCAGCATTTT. This sequence encodes CASSLGAGRNQPQHF.

This chain connects TRBV6-1 to TRBJ2-7; D unclear. From germline, CDR1 is MNHNS and CDR2 SASEGT. The CDR3 has 14 amino acids. V was clipped by 1 base and J by 3 bases, with 10 bases between them. CDR3 DNA sequence: TGTGCCAGCAGTGAAGGCCCCCGGGTCTACGAGCAGTACTTC. This encodes CASSEGPRVYEQYF.

This sequence joins TRBV9 and TRBJ2-3; TRBD2 matches at 10 bases. The CDR3 is 16 residues long. Germline V gives CDR1 SGDLS, CDR2 YYNGEE. Trimming took 1 base from V and 2 from J; bases not matched to a gene: 4. Here the CDR3 DNA reads TGTGCCAGCAGCGTATCGACTAGCGGGTCCACAGATACGCAGTATTTT. It specifies CASSVSTSGSTDTQYF.

V and J are TRBV6-6 and TRBJ1-1; D ambiguous. The CDR3 contains 12 residues. CDR1 and CDR2 from the germline V gene are MNHNY and SVGAGI (reference sequence). Trimming removed 2 bases from V and 2 bases from J, with 3 bases in between. The CDR3, as DNA: TGTGCCAGCAGTTACAGTAACACTGAAGCTTTCTTT. Translated: CASSYSNTEAFF.

The chain couples TRBV7-6 to TRBJ2-1; 10 positions match TRBD1. CDR1 and CDR2 (germline): SGHVS, FNYEAQ. There are 17 residues in the CDR3. J lost 7 bases, V lost 1 base, and 10 bases had no gene match. This CDR3 reads CASSLDPPGQGFNEQFF. In DNA, the CDR3 is TGTGCCAGCAGCTTAGATCCCCCGGGACAGGGGTTTAATGAGCAGTTCTTC.

This sequence joins TRBV2 and TRBJ2-6, with TRBD1 matching 7 bases. The germline V gene has CDR1 SNHLY and CDR2 FYNNEI. J gave up 0 bases and V 8 bases, and 1 base lay outside the gene matches. CDR3 length: 14 residues. In DNA, the CDR3 is TGTGCCAGCGGGACAGCCTCTGGGGCCAACGTCCTGACTTTC. As protein: CASGTASGANVLTF.

This clone is a singleton in its sample. The V gene is TRBV11-2, the J gene TRBJ2-5; D remains ambiguous. Germline V CDR1 and CDR2: SGHAT, FQNNGV. Trimming shortened V by 3 bases and J by 2 bases, and 13 bases separated the two germline ends. The CDR3 loop spans 15 amino acids. The DNA of the CDR3 is TGTGCCAGCAGCTTTGATCTCTGGGCACAAGAGACCCAGTACTTC. Translating it yields CASSFDLWAQETQYF.

The chain combines TRBV5-1 with TRBJ2-5; 9 bases agree with TRBD2. The CDR3 is made up of 15 amino acids. The junction had 9 bases not matched to a gene; V was cut back by 4 bases and J by 5 bases. The germline gives CDR1 SGHRS, CDR2 YFSETQ. The CDR3 loop is CASSPVAGAGETQYF. CDR3 DNA: TGCGCCAGCAGCCCTGTAGCGGGAGCTGGGGAGACCCAGTACTTC.

The genes are TRBV19 and TRBJ1-3; 9 bases are shared with TRBD1. Germline V gives CDR1 LNHDA, CDR2 SQIVND (reference sequence). This CDR3 is 14 amino acids long. J was trimmed by 6 bases and V by 10 bases; bases with no gene match: 10. CDR3 protein: CATSRDRASNTIYF. CDR3 in DNA: TGTGCCACCTCCCGGGACAGGGCATCAAACACCATATATTTT. Using reference TRBV19 and TRBJ1-3 for the parts outside the CDR3, the full variable domain is DGGITQSPKYLFRKEGQNVTLSCEQNLNHDAMYWYRQDPGQGLRLIYYSQIVNDFQKGDIAEGYSVSREKKESFPLTVTSAQKNPTAFYLCATSRDRASNTIYFGEGSWLTVV.

This clone was detected once. The chain uses TRBV2 and TRBJ1-1; no firm D call. The CDR3 spans 12 residues. V was shortened by 9 bases and J by 0 bases, with 8 bases between the two germline ends. Germline-derived CDR1 and CDR2 are SNHLY and FYNNEI. CDR3 residues: CARAQMNTEAFF. The CDR3 bases are TGTGCCAGAGCTCAAATGAACACTGAAGCTTTCTTT. The variable domain in full, with the rest retrieved from reference TRBV2 and TRBJ1-1, is EPEVTQTPSHQVTQMGQEVILRCVPISNHLYFYWYRQILGQKVEFLVSFYNNEISEKSEIFDDQFSVERPDGSNFTLKIRSTKLEDSAMYFCARAQMNTEAFFGQGTRLTVV.

The V and J genes are TRBV30 and TRBJ1-5; D is unclear. CDR3 length: 13 residues. V lost 3 bases and J 5 bases, leaving 11 bases between the germline ends. CDR1 is GTSNPN and CDR2 is SVGIG in the germline V gene (reference sequence). The CDR3 here is CAWSDHPYQPQHF. DNA of the CDR3: TGTGCCTGGAGCGACCACCCGTATCAGCCCCAGCATTTT.

The V call is TRBV15, the J call TRBJ2-4; 8 nucleotides line up with TRBD1. Trimming removed 0 bases from V and 11 bases from J; junction bases left unmatched: 0. The CDR3 has 12 residues. Germline values: CDR1 LNHNV, CDR2 YYDKDF (reference sequence). The CDR3 is CATSRDRGLQYF. CDR3 nucleotides: TGTGCCACCAGCAGAGACAGGGGGCTTCAGTACTTC.

The gene calls are TRBV5-6 and TRBJ1-5; TRBD1 agrees at 8 bases. CDR1 is SGHDT, CDR2 YYEEEE, per germline. The CDR3 spans 15 residues. V gave up 1 base and J gave up 4 bases; unmatched junction bases: 4. Written as DNA, the CDR3 is TGTGCCAGCAGCTTGATTCAGGGGGCTAATCAGCCCCAGCATTTT. Translation gives CASSLIQGANQPQHF. The full variable domain, in which reference TRBV5-6 and TRBJ1-5 provide the parts outside the CDR3, is DAGVTQSPTHLIKTRGQQVTLRCSPKSGHDTVSWYQQALGQGPQFIFQYYEEEERQRGNFPDRFSGHQFPNYSSELNVNALLLGDSALYLCASSLIQGANQPQHFGDGTRLSIL.

With regard to this clone: This sample also contains other DNA sequences that code for the same CDR3. The CDR3 sequence is CASSGLAGGPNTGELFF. The CDR3 DNA reads TGTGCCAGCAGTGGACTAGCGGGGGGGCCGAACACCGGGGAGCTGTTTTTT. This rearrangement joins TRBV6-1 to TRBJ2-2, with TRBD2 matching 14 bases. Germline CDR1 reads MNHNS; CDR2 reads SASEGT. Unmatched junction bases numbered 1, after V lost 4 bases and J lost 0 bases. The CDR3 is 17 amino acids.

The gene calls are TRBV6-5 and TRBJ1-1, with D perhaps TRBD1 (5 bases). Between the trimmed V and J ends, which lost 2 bases and 0 bases, there was a span of 13 bases. Germline CDR1 reads MNHEY; CDR2 reads SVGAGI. The CDR3 covers 16 residues. In nucleotides, the CDR3 is TGTGCCAGCAGTTACGAAAGGAGGGGACTGAACACTGAAGCTTTCTTT. It encodes CASSYERRGLNTEAFF.

The chain recombines TRBV6-5 with TRBJ1-5; D is possibly TRBD1 (6 bases). Germline CDR1 is MNHEY and CDR2 is SVGAGI. The V end was cut by 2 bases, the J end by 4 bases, with 9 bases between. The CDR3 extends over 14 amino acids. The CDR3 DNA is TGTGCCAGCAGTTACGGGACACTGAATCAGCCCCAGCATTTT. This translates into CASSYGTLNQPQHF.

J is TRBJ2-1 and V is TRBV5-4; 8 nucleotides match TRBD2. The V segment lost 0 bases and the J segment 4 bases; nucleotides outside the gene matches: 6. The CDR3 is 16 amino acids. Germline lookup yields CDR1 SGHNT and CDR2 YYREEE (reference sequence). The CDR3 loop reads CASSLGTSSDYNEQFF. Written as DNA, the CDR3 is TGTGCCAGCAGCTTGGGGACTAGCAGCGATTACAATGAGCAGTTCTTC.

The genes are TRBV4-1 and TRBJ2-2; possible D gene TRBD2, 6 bases. This CDR3 is built from 18 residues. Per germline, CDR1 MGHRA and CDR2 YSYEKL. V dropped 0 bases and J dropped 3 bases, with 17 bases sitting between them. In DNA, the CDR3 is TGCGCCAGCAGCCAAGAGCGAGGGACTTTCTCGGACACCGGGGAGCTGTTTTTT. Translated, it gives CASSQERGTFSDTGELFF.

This clone was detected a few times. The V call is TRBV19, the J call TRBJ1-3; TRBD1 matches at 7 bases. The CDR3 is 14 amino acids. With 3 bases clipped from V and 8 bases from J, the junction kept 7 bases outside the gene matches. Germline CDR1 LNHDA, CDR2 SQIVND (reference sequence). CDR3 amino acids: CASSIFKGADTIYF. The DNA of the CDR3 is TGTGCCAGTAGTATCTTTAAGGGGGCTGACACCATATATTTT.

There are a few counts of this clone. The chain couples TRBV2 to TRBJ1-2; 8 nucleotides agree with TRBD1. Germline assignment: CDR1 SNHLY and CDR2 FYNNEI. This CDR3 is 14 amino acids long. J lost 6 bases, V lost 2 bases, and 5 bases had no gene match. CDR3 sequence (DNA): TGTGCCAGCAGTGAATGGACAGGGAGCGATGGCTACACCTTC. Its translation: CASSEWTGSDGYTF.

In this sample, this clone turned up once. The chain combines TRBV11-2 with TRBJ1-2, with D perhaps matching TRBD1 (6 bases). This CDR3 contains 14 residues. Trimming removed 3 bases from V and 8 bases from J, with 16 bases in between. Germline V gene data show CDR1 as SGHAT and CDR2 as FQNNGV. The CDR3 bases are TGTGCCAGCAGCTTCAGAGGCAGGGGTGGAGGCTACACCTTC. It specifies CASSFRGRGGGYTF.

The chain joins TRBV2 to TRBJ2-2, with D maybe TRBD1 (6 bases). The germline V and J ends were trimmed by 6 bases and 3 bases, with 14 bases remaining between them. CDR1 SNHLY and CDR2 FYNNEI come from the germline V gene. CDR3 length equals 15 residues. The CDR3 region is CASRHQGSYTGELFF. Here the CDR3 DNA reads TGTGCCAGCAGACACCAGGGGAGTTACACCGGGGAGCTGTTTTTT.

This clone is categorized as medium-sized (0.01 to 0.1%). The gene calls are TRBV28 and TRBJ1-2; D not resolved. Germline CDR1 and CDR2: MDHEN and SYDVKM. The CDR3 has 14 residues. The V gene lost 5 bases and the J gene lost 6 bases, with 16 bases spanning the gap. As DNA, the CDR3 is TGTGCCAGCAGTCCCCTCGTACCAAGCCATGGCTACACCTTC. This codes for CASSPLVPSHGYTF.

The CDR3 loop is CASSEGLEGEAFF. The CDR3 DNA sequence: TGTGCCAGCAGCGAGGGGCTGGAAGGGGAAGCTTTCTTT. This chain connects TRBV2 to TRBJ1-1; D is perhaps TRBD1 (5 bases). V was pared by 6 bases and J by 8 bases, with 16 bases between. Looked up from germline, CDR1 is SNHLY and CDR2 is FYNNEI. CDR3 length: 13 amino acids.

The chain is built from TRBV5-4 and TRBJ2-3, with D unclear. Trimming left V 0 bases short and J 0 bases short, with 5 bases between. Germline-derived CDR1 and CDR2 are SGHNT and YYREEE (reference sequence). The CDR3 is 14 amino acids. CDR3 region: CASSLGHSTDTQYF. The CDR3 DNA reads as TGTGCCAGCAGCTTGGGACATAGCACAGATACGCAGTATTTT.

The chain recombines TRBV28 with TRBJ1-5; 7 nucleotides agree with TRBD1. The CDR3 consists of 15 residues. From germline, CDR1 is MDHEN and CDR2 SYDVKM. V shed 3 bases and J 2 bases; nucleotides not matched to a gene: 4. The CDR3 nucleotides read TGTGCCAGCAGTTTGGAGGGGGCGGGCAATCAGCCCCAGCATTTT. It codes for CASSLEGAGNQPQHF.

The rearrangement joins TRBV18 to TRBJ2-1; 11 bases map to TRBD2. The CDR3 contains 17 residues. J was trimmed by 3 bases and V by 3 bases; bases with no gene match: 7. CDR1 is KGHSH, CDR2 LQKENI, per germline. The CDR3 nucleotides are TGTGCCAGCTCACCGCCCCCTAGCGGGGGGAACTACAATGAGCAGTTCTTC. It is translated as CASSPPPSGGNYNEQFF.

The CDR3 region has the DNA TGTGCCAGCAGCATGGCGGCTGAGCAGTTCTTC. It translates to CASSMAAEQFF. The V gene is TRBV5-6, the J gene TRBJ2-1; no reliable D call. Germline CDR1 reads SGHDT; CDR2 reads YYEEEE. The CDR3 loop spans 11 amino acids. Trimming removed 4 bases from V and 9 bases from J, with 8 bases in between.